This TCR beta chain was sequenced during a study of response to subunit inactivated influenza vaccine. This clonotype was counted only a few times. Each CDR3 protein gets one entry after TCRdb re-called the RT-PCR reads with MiXCR. The repertoire holds about 160,000 distinct CDR3 sequences, with approximately 10% as singletons. The clonotype was recovered from a man in his fifties who received an inactivated influenza vaccine. The sample here was non-naive T cells sorted from PBMCs, taken roughly 47 days after vaccination.

In DNA, the CDR3 is TGTGCCAGCAGCCCATCTGGGGTCCATGGCTACACCTTC. It translates to CASSPSGVHGYTF. The chain couples TRBV5-6 to TRBJ1-2; D remains ambiguous. Germline V gene data show CDR1 as SGHDT and CDR2 as YYEEEE. V gave up 4 bases and J gave up 6 bases, with 13 bases separating them. The CDR3 runs 13 residues.